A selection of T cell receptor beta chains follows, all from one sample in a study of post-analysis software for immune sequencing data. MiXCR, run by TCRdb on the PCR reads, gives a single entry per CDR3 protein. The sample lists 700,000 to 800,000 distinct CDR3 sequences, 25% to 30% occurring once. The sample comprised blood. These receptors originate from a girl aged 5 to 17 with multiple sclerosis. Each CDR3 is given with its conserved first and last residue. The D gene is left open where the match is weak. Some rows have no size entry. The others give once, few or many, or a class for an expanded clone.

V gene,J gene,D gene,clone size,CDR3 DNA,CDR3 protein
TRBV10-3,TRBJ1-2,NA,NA,TGTGCCATCACGGGGGAAGACTATGGCTACACCTTC,CAITGEDYGYTF
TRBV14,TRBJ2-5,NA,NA,TGTGCCAGCAGCTACGTGGGGTCGAATGAAGAGACCCAGTACTTC,CASSYVGSNEETQYF
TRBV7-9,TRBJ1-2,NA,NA,TGTGCCAGCAGCATACCGGGAAGTCTTTATGGCTACACCTTC,CASSIPGSLYGYTF
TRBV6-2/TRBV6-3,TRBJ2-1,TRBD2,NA,TGTGCCAGCAGTTACTCCGGACTAGCGGGAGTTTTCGATGAGCAGTTCTTC,CASSYSGLAGVFDEQFF
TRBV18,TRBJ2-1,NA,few,TGTGCCAGCTCATCGCGAATGAGCCACAATGAGCAGTTCTTC,CASSSRMSHNEQFF
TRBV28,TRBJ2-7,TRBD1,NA,TGTGCCAGCAGTTTCCTGGGCCCGGGGACAGAAAAATCCTACGAGCAGTACTTC,CASSFLGPGTEKSYEQYF
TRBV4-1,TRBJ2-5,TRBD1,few,TGCGCCAGCAGCCAAGTCACAGGGGAAGAGACCCAGTACTTC,CASSQVTGEETQYF
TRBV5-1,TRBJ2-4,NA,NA,TGCGCCAGCAGCTTTGGGGGTGGTGGCAAAAACATTCAGTACTTC,CASSFGGGGKNIQYF
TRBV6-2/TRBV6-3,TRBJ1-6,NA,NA,TGTGCCAGCATGACAGGACCTTCGACCCTCCACTTT,CASMTGPSTLHF
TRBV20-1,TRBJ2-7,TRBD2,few,TGCAGTGCTAGGAGACTAGCGGGGAGGTTGGGCGAGCAGTACTTC,CSARRLAGRLGEQYF
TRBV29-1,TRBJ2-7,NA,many,TGCAGCGTTGATATCGGGGGGCTGGGGTACGAGCAGTACTTC,CSVDIGGLGYEQYF
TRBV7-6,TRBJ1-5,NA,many,TGTGCCAGCAGCTTGGCCGGGGCGAGCAATCAGCCCCAGCATTTT,CASSLAGASNQPQHF
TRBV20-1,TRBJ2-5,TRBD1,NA,TGCAGTGCCACGGACAGGGACTTCCAAGAGACCCAGTACTTC,CSATDRDFQETQYF
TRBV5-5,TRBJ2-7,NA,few,TGTGCCAGCAGCCCTGCGATGAGGAGACTATCGGGCTTCGAGCAGTACTTC,CASSPAMRRLSGFEQYF
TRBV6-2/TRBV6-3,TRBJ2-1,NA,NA,TGTGCCAGCAGTTCAACGCGTAGCGGTCCCTACAATGAGCAGTTCTTC,CASSSTRSGPYNEQFF
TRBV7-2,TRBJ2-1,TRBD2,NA,TGTGCCAGCAGCTTAAACGGGAGGGCGGATGAGCAGTTCTTC,CASSLNGRADEQFF
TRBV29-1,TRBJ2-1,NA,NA,TGCAGCGCCCAAGGGGGGGTACCGAAGGGGAATGAGCAGTTCTTC,CSAQGGVPKGNEQFF
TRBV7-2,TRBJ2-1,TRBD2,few,TGTGCCAGCAGCATCCAAGCGGGAGGGCCCCCCTACAATGAGCAGTTCTTC,CASSIQAGGPPYNEQFF
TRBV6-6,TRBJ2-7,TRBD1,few,TGTGCCAGCGGGACAGGTCCCCTCGAGCAGTACTTC,CASGTGPLEQYF
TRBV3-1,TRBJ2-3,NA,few,TGTGCCAGCAGCCAGACAGGTACGGGGCCAGATACGCAGTATTTT,CASSQTGTGPDTQYF
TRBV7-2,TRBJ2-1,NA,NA,TGTGCCAGCAGCTTAGCCAGGAGCGGAAGGGGGTTCTTC,CASSLARSGRGFF
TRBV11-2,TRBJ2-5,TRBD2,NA,TGTGCCAGCAGCCCGAGAGCGGGAGCAAGAGAGACCCAGTACTTC,CASSPRAGARETQYF
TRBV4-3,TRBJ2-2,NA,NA,TGCGCCAGCAGCCAAGTGACGGGCGTGGGGACCGGGGAGCTGTTTTTT,CASSQVTGVGTGELFF
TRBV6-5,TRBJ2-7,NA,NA,TGTGCCAGCAGGTTACTCCGCAGTTACGAGCAGTACTTC,CASRLLRSYEQYF
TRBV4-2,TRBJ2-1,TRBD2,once,TGTGCCAGCAGCCTTGGGGCTAGCGGGGGGGCCAGGGGTGAGCAGTTCTTC,CASSLGASGGARGEQFF
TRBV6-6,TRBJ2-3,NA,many,TGTGCCAGCAGTGTCGGGGTTCCTACGCAGTATTTT,CASSVGVPTQYF
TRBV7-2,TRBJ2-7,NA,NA,TGTGCCAGCAGCCCCGGTAGGGGGGCCGCCTACGAGCAGTACTTC,CASSPGRGAAYEQYF
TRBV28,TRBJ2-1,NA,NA,TGTGCCAGCTCCGGCCTGTTCGGCTACAATGAGCAGTTCTTC,CASSGLFGYNEQFF
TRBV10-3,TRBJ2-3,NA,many,TGTGCCATCAGTGAGTCTAATAGCCCAGATACGCAGTATTTT,CAISESNSPDTQYF
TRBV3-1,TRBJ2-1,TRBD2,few,TGTGCCAGCAGGAGAACTAGCGGGGCAACCTACAATGAGCAGTTCTTC,CASRRTSGATYNEQFF
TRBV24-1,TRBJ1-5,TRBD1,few,TGTGCCACCAGTGACTCGACAGGGAAGGGTCAGCCCCAGCATTTT,CATSDSTGKGQPQHF
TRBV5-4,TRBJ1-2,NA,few,TGTGCCAGCAGCGGGGACGGGCTTGGATATGGCTACACCTTC,CASSGDGLGYGYTF
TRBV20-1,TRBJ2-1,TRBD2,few,TGCAGTGCTAGGGGACTAGCGGGGGGCCTGGGCTCCTACAATGAGCAGTTCTTC,CSARGLAGGLGSYNEQFF
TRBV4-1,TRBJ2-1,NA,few,TGCGCCAGCAGCCAAGATCCCTGGGAGGGGGCGCGTCTTCGGCAGTTCTTC,CASSQDPWEGARLRQFF
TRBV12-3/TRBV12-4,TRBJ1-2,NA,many,TGTGCCAGCAGTTTAGCAGGGGGTAACTATGGCTACACCTTC,CASSLAGGNYGYTF
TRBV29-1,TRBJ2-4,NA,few,TGCAGCGTTGGGGATACAGGGGGGGACATTCAGTACTTC,CSVGDTGGDIQYF
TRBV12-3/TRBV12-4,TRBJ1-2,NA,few,TGTGCCAGCAGCGACCAGGATATCTACACCTTC,CASSDQDIYTF
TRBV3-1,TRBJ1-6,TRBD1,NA,TGTGCCAGCATCCGACAGGGGGATAGGACCCTCCACTTT,CASIRQGDRTLHF
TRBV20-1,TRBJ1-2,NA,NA,TGCAGTGCTATTCCTCCTCCGGCTTCCCGGGACTATGGCTACACCTTC,CSAIPPPASRDYGYTF
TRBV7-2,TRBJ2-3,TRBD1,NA,TGTGCCAGCAATCAGGGGGCCGATACGCAGTATTTT,CASNQGADTQYF
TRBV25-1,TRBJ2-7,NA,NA,TGTGCCAGCAGTGCGCAAGGACAGCACTACGAGCAGTACTTC,CASSAQGQHYEQYF
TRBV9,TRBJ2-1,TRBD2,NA,TGTGCCAGCAGCGTAGGACCCTCGGGAGGCCACAATGGGCAGTTCTTC,CASSVGPSGGHNGQFF
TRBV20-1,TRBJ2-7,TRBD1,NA,TGCAGTGCTAGGATCGGGACAGGGGGAGCGCAGTACTTC,CSARIGTGGAQYF
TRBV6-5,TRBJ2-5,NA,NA,TGTGCCAGCAGTTACGGACGGGCGCACACCCCGTACCCAGAGACCCAGTACTTC,CASSYGRAHTPYPETQYF
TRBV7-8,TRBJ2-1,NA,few,TGTGCCAGCAGCTTAGGTCGATCGGATTACGGGTACAATGAGCAGTTCTTC,CASSLGRSDYGYNEQFF
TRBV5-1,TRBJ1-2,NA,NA,TGCGCCAGCAGCTTGATTGCAGGAGGCGGTGGCTACACCTTC,CASSLIAGGGGYTF
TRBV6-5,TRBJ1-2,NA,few,TGTGCCAGCACCCCTTCGGGGCTTTACCCTAACTATGGCTACACCTTC,CASTPSGLYPNYGYTF
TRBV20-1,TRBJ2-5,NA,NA,TGCAGTGCTCTGGAGACTAGTACGGAGACCCAGTACTTC,CSALETSTETQYF
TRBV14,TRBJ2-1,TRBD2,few,TGTGCCAGCAGCCACAGGACTAGCGGGAGAAATGAGCAGTTCTTC,CASSHRTSGRNEQFF
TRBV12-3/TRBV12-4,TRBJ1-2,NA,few,TGTGCCAGCAGTTCTACCGGGACCTCGGAGCGGGGCTACACCTTC,CASSSTGTSERGYTF
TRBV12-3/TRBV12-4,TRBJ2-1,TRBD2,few,TGTGCCAGCAGACGTCGCGGGGGCTCCTACAATGAGCAGTTCTTC,CASRRRGGSYNEQFF
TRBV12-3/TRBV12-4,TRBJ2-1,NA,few,TGTGCCAGCAGCCTAATCCGGACTTCACACTCCTACAATGAGCAGTTCTTC,CASSLIRTSHSYNEQFF
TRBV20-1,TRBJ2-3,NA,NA,TGCAGTGCCCATAGCCGCGGGGCTAGCACAGATACGCAGTATTTT,CSAHSRGASTDTQYF
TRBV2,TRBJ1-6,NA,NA,TGTGCCAGCAGTGAAGAGGGTAATTCACCCCTCCACTTT,CASSEEGNSPLHF